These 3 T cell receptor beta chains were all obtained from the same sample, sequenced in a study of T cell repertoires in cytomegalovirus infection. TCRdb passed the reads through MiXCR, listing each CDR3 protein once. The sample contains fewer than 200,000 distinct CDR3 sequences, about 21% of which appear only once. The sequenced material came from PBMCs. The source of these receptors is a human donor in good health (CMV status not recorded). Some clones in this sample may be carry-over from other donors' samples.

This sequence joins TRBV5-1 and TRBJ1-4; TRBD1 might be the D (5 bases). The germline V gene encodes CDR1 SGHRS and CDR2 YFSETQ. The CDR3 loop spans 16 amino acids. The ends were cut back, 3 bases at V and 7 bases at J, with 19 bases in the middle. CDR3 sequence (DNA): TGCGCCAGCAGCTCTGATCGAATCGGGAGGGGTGAAAAACTGTTTTTT. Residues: CASSSDRIGRGEKLFF.

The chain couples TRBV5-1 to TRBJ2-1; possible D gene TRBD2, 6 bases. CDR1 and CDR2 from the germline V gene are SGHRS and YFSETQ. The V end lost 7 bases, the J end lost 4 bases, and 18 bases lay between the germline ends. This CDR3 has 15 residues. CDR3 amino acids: CASADWGEIYNEQFF. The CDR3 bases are TGCGCCAGCGCCGACTGGGGGGAGATATACAATGAGCAGTTCTTC.

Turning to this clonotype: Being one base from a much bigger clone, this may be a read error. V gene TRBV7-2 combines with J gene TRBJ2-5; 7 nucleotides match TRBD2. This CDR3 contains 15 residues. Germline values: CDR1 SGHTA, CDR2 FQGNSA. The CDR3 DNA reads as TGTGACAGCAGCGATAGCGGGTTTGGTCAAGAGACCCAGTACTTC. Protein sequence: CDSSDSGFGQETQYF.